Listed below are T cell receptor beta chains from one sample, sequenced in a study of T cells after yellow fever vaccination. TCRdb re-analysed the 5' RACE reads in MiXCR, keeping a single row per CDR3 protein. The sample holds about 340,000 distinct CDR3 sequences, roughly an eighth seen once. The source material was CD4+ T cells sorted from PBMCs, sampled 15 days after the yellow fever booster vaccination. The receptor set was obtained from a man aged 18 to 30 who received the YFV17D yellow fever vaccine. Both conserved end residues are part of each CDR3. The order of the fields is clone size, D gene, CDR3 length, V gene, J gene, CDR3 DNA, CDR3 protein. A D gene is named only where the DNA matches it firmly. Clone size is given for some rows only: seen once, a few or many times, or a class if the clone is expanded.

few	TRBD1	15	TRBV24-1	TRBJ2-1	TGTGCCACCAGCGAACCCGGACAGGGAACCGGTGAGCAGTTCTTC	CATSEPGQGTGEQFF
-	-	15	TRBV7-2	TRBJ1-1	TGTGCCAGCAGCCGCAGCGCGGGGATGAACACTGAAGCTTTCTTT	CASSRSAGMNTEAFF
-	TRBD1	14	TRBV11-2	TRBJ1-2	TGTGCCAGCAGCTTACTACAGGGGGCTGATGGCTACACCTTC	CASSLLQGADGYTF
many	TRBD2	17	TRBV5-1	TRBJ2-3	TGCGCCAGCAGCCTATCACTAGCGGGGGGGAGCACAGATACGCAGTATTTT	CASSLSLAGGSTDTQYF
few	TRBD2	19	TRBV4-3	TRBJ2-2	TGCGCCAGCAGCCAAGAACGTGATTGGGCTAGCGGGGGGACCGGGGAGCTGTTTTTT	CASSQERDWASGGTGELFF
-	-	16	TRBV7-2	TRBJ2-7	TGTGCCAGCAGCCCCCGGCGGGACAGCCCCTCCTACGAGCAGTACTTC	CASSPRRDSPSYEQYF
-	-	16	TRBV2	TRBJ2-3	TGTGCCAGCAGCCCACCCCGGGGGCTGAGCACAGATACGCAGTATTTT	CASSPPRGLSTDTQYF
many	-	11	TRBV30	TRBJ2-2	TGTGCCTGGAGTGTATTTGGGGAGCTGTTTTTT	CAWSVFGELFF
many	TRBD2	15	TRBV28	TRBJ2-1	TGTGCCAGCAACCCAGGGGCGGGGGGGCGCAATGAGCAGTTCTTC	CASNPGAGGRNEQFF
few	-	11	TRBV30	TRBJ1-1	TGTGCCTGGGGCCAGTATACTGAAGCTTTCTTT	CAWGQYTEAFF
-	TRBD2	15	TRBV11-3	TRBJ2-2	TGTGCCAGCAGCTTAAGAGGACTAGACCACGGGGAGCTGTTTTTT	CASSLRGLDHGELFF
-	-	14	TRBV7-7	TRBJ2-2	TGTGCCAGCAGCTTACAGGGTCAGTCCGGGGAGCTGTTTTTT	CASSLQGQSGELFF
-	-	15	TRBV7-2	TRBJ2-3	TGTGCCAGCAGCTCTCGGGTGGGTGGCACAGATACGCAGTATTTT	CASSSRVGGTDTQYF
-	TRBD2	14	TRBV19	TRBJ2-1	TGTGCCAGTAGTAGTAGCGGGGAGAACAATGAGCAGTTCTTC	CASSSSGENNEQFF
-	-	16	TRBV12-3/TRBV12-4	TRBJ1-6	TGTGCCAGCAGGGGGGGCGGTCACTCCTATAATTCACCCCTCCACTTT	CASRGGGHSYNSPLHF
-	TRBD1	15	TRBV7-2	TRBJ2-1	TGTGCCAGCAGCTTTAGCTATACAGGGGGCGATGAGCAGTTCTTC	CASSFSYTGGDEQFF
-	-	14	TRBV3-1	TRBJ2-1	TGTGCCAGCGGGGGTAGGTACGCCCACAATGAGCAGTTCTTC	CASGGRYAHNEQFF
few	-	12	TRBV2	TRBJ2-7	TGTGCCAGCAAAGGTAGCTCCTACGAGCAGTACTTC	CASKGSSYEQYF
-	-	12	TRBV18	TRBJ2-5	TGTGCCAGCTCACCTAGCGATGAGACCCAGTACTTC	CASSPSDETQYF
few	TRBD1	12	TRBV7-9	TRBJ1-1	TGTGCCAGCAGTCCCGGGACAGGGGAAGCTTTCTTT	CASSPGTGEAFF
-	-	14	TRBV7-9	TRBJ2-1	TGTGCCAGCAGCTTAGCGCTTCTCTACAATGAGCAGTTCTTC	CASSLALLYNEQFF
many	TRBD1	12	TRBV30	TRBJ1-1	TGTGCCTGGAGCGCGCAGGGGGGAAAAGCTTTCTTT	CAWSAQGGKAFF
few	TRBD2	15	TRBV18	TRBJ2-1	TGTGCCAGCTCACCCGGACTAGCGGTGACGAATGAGCAGTTCTTC	CASSPGLAVTNEQFF
-	-	12	TRBV20-1	TRBJ2-3	TGCAGTGCCCGGACTGGCACAGATACGCAGTATTTT	CSARTGTDTQYF
few	TRBD1	13	TRBV18	TRBJ1-6	TGTGCCAGCTCGCTACAGGGGAATTCACCCCTCCACTTT	CASSLQGNSPLHF
-	-	13	TRBV20-1	TRBJ1-2	TGCAGTGCTAGCGGGGTCCCCACCTATGGCTACACCTTC	CSASGVPTYGYTF
-	TRBD2	15	TRBV7-2	TRBJ2-7	TGTGCCAGCAGCATATCTAGCGGGGGCTCCTACGAGCAGTACTTC	CASSISSGGSYEQYF
few	-	16	TRBV6-2/TRBV6-3	TRBJ1-5	TGTGCCAGCAGTTATGGGCTACTCCATGGCAATCAGCCCCAGCATTTT	CASSYGLLHGNQPQHF
few	-	12	TRBV28	TRBJ1-5	TGTGCCAGCAGCCGGTTAAATCAGCCCCAGCATTTT	CASSRLNQPQHF
few	-	15	TRBV5-1	TRBJ2-1	TGCGCCAGCAGCTTGTTGACAGGCGAGTACAATGAGCAGTTCTTC	CASSLLTGEYNEQFF
many	TRBD1	15	TRBV15	TRBJ2-3	TGTGCCACCAGCATACAGGGGAGCCCCACAGATACGCAGTATTTT	CATSIQGSPTDTQYF